The sequence of this TCR beta chain was determined in a study of blood T cell repertoires in COVID-19. TCRdb keeps only in-frame clones here, not all; method: immunoSEQ multiplex PCR. The sample records 250,000 to 300,000 clones, over 75% being singletons. Deletions cut 4 bases from V and 4 bases from J, with 8 bases between. The CDR3 has 13 residues. CDR1 and CDR2 from the germline V gene are MDHEN and SYDVKM. V and J are TRBV28 and TRBJ2-1, with D perhaps matching TRBD1 (6 bases). The clonotype was recovered from a woman aged 25 to 39 who had recovered from COVID-19. The sample consisted of PBMCs or T cells enriched from blood (not recorded which). CDR3 sequence (DNA): TGTGCCAGCAGTTCGACAGGATACAATGAGCAGTTCTTC. It yields the protein CASSSTGYNEQFF.